This entry lists 4 T cell receptor beta chains sequenced from one sample in a study of long-term antiretroviral therapy in people with HIV. Survey level was the resolution at which the v3.0 immunoSEQ assay ran. Clones were read by immunoSEQ multiplex PCR, and TCRdb kept only the in-frame ones, dropping some. The repertoire has tens of thousands of clones, more than 80% of them found once; the top ten carry under 7%. Sequenced here: unsorted PBMCs, sampled 3.1 years after starting antiretroviral therapy. These receptors were taken from a woman in her forties or fifties with HIV.

The J gene is TRBJ2-7, the V gene TRBV19; perhaps TRBD1 as D (6 bases). The V and J ends lost 2 bases and 0 bases respectively, with 11 bases between them. This CDR3 is built from 15 residues. Germline CDR1 and CDR2: LNHDA and SQIVND (reference sequence). In DNA form, the CDR3 reads TGTGCCAGTAGTATACGAGGCAGGGGCTCCTACGAGCAGTACTTC. Translating it yields CASSIRGRGSYEQYF.

A single count supports this clone. J is TRBJ2-5 and V is TRBV5-4; 12 bases align to TRBD2. This CDR3 is built from 16 residues. J was trimmed by 4 bases and V by 0 bases; bases with no gene match: 4. Germline values: CDR1 SGHNT, CDR2 YYREEE (reference sequence). The chain's CDR3 is CASSLGASGGAETQYF. The CDR3 DNA sequence: TGTGCCAGCAGCTTGGGGGCTAGCGGGGGGGCAGAGACCCAGTACTTC.

This rearrangement joins TRBV5-1 to TRBJ2-5; 9 bases are a match to TRBD1. J lost 5 bases, V lost 1 base, and 6 bases had no gene match. The CDR3 has 15 amino acids. Germline V gene sequence: CDR1 SGHRS, CDR2 YFSETQ. CDR3 in DNA: TGCGCCAGCAGCTTGACAGGGGGCGGGGAGGAGACCCAGTACTTC. This gives the protein CASSLTGGGEETQYF.

The J gene is TRBJ1-1, the V gene TRBV9, with TRBD1 identical over 7 bases. CDR1 is SGDLS and CDR2 is YYNGEE in the germline V gene. V was clipped by 0 bases and J by 4 bases; unmatched bases: 3. This CDR3 has 14 amino acids. Here the CDR3 reads CASSVVQGGTEAFF. CDR3 in DNA: TGTGCCAGCAGCGTAGTTCAGGGGGGCACTGAAGCTTTCTTT.